The clone carrying this T cell receptor beta chain was found a few times. TCRdb passed the 5' RACE reads through MiXCR, listing each CDR3 protein once. The repertoire has fewer than 95,000 distinct CDR3 sequences, approximately 13% of them found once; the top ten carry 25% to 35%. The CDR3 covers 14 residues. Trimming cost V 6 bases and J 2 bases; bases outside gene matches: 7. From germline, CDR1 is MNHEY and CDR2 SVGAGI. The data are from a study of T-cell memory formation after mild COVID-19. V and J are TRBV6-5 and TRBJ2-7, with 7 bases matching TRBD1. The sequenced material came from PBMCs or a T cell subset sorted from them (not recorded which). This receptor was taken from an adult woman who had mild COVID-19 (a few samples of this study predate the infection). Cell type and time point are not known. CDR3 residues: CASSSGTDTYEQYF. Written as DNA, the CDR3 is TGTGCCAGCAGCTCCGGGACAGATACCTACGAGCAGTACTTC.